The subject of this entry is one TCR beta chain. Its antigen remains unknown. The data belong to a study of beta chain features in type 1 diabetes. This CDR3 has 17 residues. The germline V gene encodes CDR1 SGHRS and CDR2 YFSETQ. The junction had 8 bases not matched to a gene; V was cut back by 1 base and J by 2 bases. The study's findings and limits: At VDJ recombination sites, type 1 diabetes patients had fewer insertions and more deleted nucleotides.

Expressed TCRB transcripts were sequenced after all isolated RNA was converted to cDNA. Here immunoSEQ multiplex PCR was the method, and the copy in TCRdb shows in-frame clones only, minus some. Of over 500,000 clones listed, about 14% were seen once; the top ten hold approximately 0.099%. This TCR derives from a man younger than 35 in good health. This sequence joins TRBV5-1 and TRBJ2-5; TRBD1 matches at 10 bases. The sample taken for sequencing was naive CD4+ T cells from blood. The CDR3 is CASSLRGQGKTQETQYF. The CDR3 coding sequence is TGCGCCAGCAGCTTGAGGGGACAGGGGAAAACGCAAGAGACCCAGTACTTC.